This TCR beta chain is from a study of T cell responses to AZD1222 COVID-19 vaccine. As for the study in general: Pooling was applied to second doses at about 4 or about 12 weeks.

Broader study findings: Just six AZD1222 recipients tested seropositive at baseline. Recipients of two AZD1222 doses showed rising Spike-specific TCR breadth and depth.

For this clone: Antigen: not known.

Repertoires were generated with immunoSEQ multiplex PCR, while TCRdb's copy carries only in-frame clones and drops some. The data show around 83,000 clones, more than 70% seen once. V was pared by 0 bases and J by 8 bases, with 8 bases between. Germline assignment: CDR1 LNHDA and CDR2 SQIVND (reference sequence). The CDR3 spans 13 residues. J is TRBJ2-1 and V is TRBV19; D gene uncertain. The source of this sequence is an adult in good health. The sample here was peripheral blood, taken on day 0 of AZD1222 vaccination. In nucleotides, the CDR3 is TGTGCCAGTAGTATAGATCCGGGTTATGAGCAGTTCTTC. Protein: CASSIDPGYEQFF.